These 9 T cell receptor beta chains originate from one sample sequenced in a study of siplizumab effects on memory and regulatory T cells. Using immunoSEQ multiplex PCR, the repertoire was profiled, and TCRdb retains in-frame clones only, with some absent. The top ten clones hold around 0.7% of a sample with approximately 100,000 clones, 92% of them seen once. What was sequenced was Tregs sorted from blood. These receptor sequences come from a human donor in good health.

The J gene is TRBJ1-1, the V gene TRBV5-6, with D possibly TRBD1 on 5 matching bases. The CDR3 extends over 14 amino acids. Per the germline V gene, CDR1 is SGHDT and CDR2 is YYEEEE. Trimming left V 1 base short and J 2 bases short, with 9 bases between. The CDR3, as DNA: TGTGCCAGCAGCTTGACAGGTCGAAACACTGAAGCTTTCTTT. Its translation is CASSLTGRNTEAFF.

V gene TRBV5-1 combines with J gene TRBJ2-7; tentative D call: TRBD2 (6 bases). V was pared by 4 bases and J by 0 bases, with 14 bases between. CDR1 SGHRS and CDR2 YFSETQ come from the germline V gene. This CDR3 has 15 amino acids. In DNA form, the CDR3 reads TGCGCCAGCAGCACCCTCGGCGGGACCTCCTACGAGCAGTACTTC. Its protein is CASSTLGGTSYEQYF.

This clone was seen a single time. The V call is TRBV7-9, the J call TRBJ2-5; 8 bases are a match to TRBD1. Germline V gene lookup returns CDR1 SEHNR and CDR2 FQNEAQ (reference sequence). Trimming cost V 4 bases and J 4 bases; bases outside gene matches: 5. CDR3 length: 14 amino acids. CDR3 in DNA: TGTGCCAGCAGCTACGGACAGGGTGGAGAGACCCAGTACTTC. Translation gives CASSYGQGGETQYF.

The chain recombines TRBV28 with TRBJ2-1; possible D gene TRBD1, 5 bases. Germline V gives CDR1 MDHEN, CDR2 SYDVKM. V lost 3 bases, J lost 8 bases, and 14 bases lay in between. This CDR3 is built from 14 residues. This chain's CDR3 is CASSFGQGFDEQFF. The CDR3 bases are TGTGCCAGCAGTTTCGGGCAGGGTTTCGATGAGCAGTTCTTC.

This chain links TRBV6-5 with TRBJ2-2; the D gene is possibly TRBD2 (5 bases). The CDR3 consists of 15 residues. Germline CDR1 MNHEY, CDR2 SVGAGI. V dropped 7 bases and J dropped 7 bases, with 19 bases sitting between them. CDR3 amino acids: CASNPRRRVDGELFF. CDR3 in DNA: TGTGCCAGCAATCCAAGGAGGCGTGTGGACGGGGAGCTGTTTTTT.

The J gene is TRBJ1-2, the V gene TRBV30; the match to TRBD1 covers 8 bases. Germline CDR1 is GTSNPN and CDR2 is SVGIG (reference sequence). Losses at the gene ends were 3 bases for V and 11 bases for J; bases not matched to a gene: 14. This CDR3 region has 14 residues. CDR3 sequence: CAWRPRQGAQRYTF. The CDR3 DNA sequence: TGTGCCTGGAGGCCAAGGCAGGGGGCGCAGAGGTACACCTTC.

The J gene is TRBJ2-4, the V gene TRBV6-1; 10 nucleotides match TRBD1. V lost 4 bases, J lost 0 bases, and 15 bases stayed unmatched. Germline V CDR1 and CDR2: MNHNS, SASEGT. CDR3 length equals 20 residues. In nucleotides, the CDR3 is TGTGCCAGCAGTGTACTAGGACAGGGGGTTTCGTACCTAGCCAAAAACATTCAGTACTTC. Translation: CASSVLGQGVSYLAKNIQYF.

The gene calls are TRBV10-2 and TRBJ2-1, with 7 bases matching TRBD2. The CDR3 has 19 amino acids. CDR1 and CDR2 from the germline V gene are WSHSY and SAAADI. Trimming at V came to 7 bases and at J to 2 bases, leaving 20 bases not matched to a gene. CDR3 sequence: CASIMTPSRRGRTYNEQFF. CDR3 DNA sequence: TGCGCCAGCATCATGACCCCCTCTAGGCGCGGGAGAACCTACAATGAGCAGTTCTTC.

The V call is TRBV18, the J call TRBJ2-5, with 7 nucleotides matching TRBD1. The V gene's germline CDR1 is KGHSH and CDR2 LQKENI. V dropped 3 bases and J dropped 1; count of bases not matched to a gene: 8. The CDR3 totals 16 residues. The CDR3 protein is CASSPQPGTVQETQYF. The CDR3 DNA sequence: TGTGCCAGCTCACCCCAGCCCGGGACAGTCCAAGAGACCCAGTACTTC.